This section outlines one TCR beta chain sequence together with its context. Original processing notes: Nucleated cell counts were estimated from reference gene primer amplification. The method was immunoSEQ multiplex PCR; TCRdb's version includes in-frame clones alone and lacks a portion of them. The V and J calls and clone size are taken from that table; D and trimming were inferred from the DNA. Of around 100,000 clones in the sample, nearly 90% were seen once. This sample is drawn from a study of blood T cell repertoires in COVID-19. Study summary: From the United States, Italy and Spain came samples of acute and convalescent COVID-19. T cells, B-cell-depleted T cells, or PBMCs supplied cDNA or gDNA.

The CDR3 spans 17 residues. This receptor was taken from a man aged 45 to 65 with active COVID-19. The rearrangement uses TRBV21-1 and TRBJ1-1. TRBV21-1 is a recognized pseudogene. Input material: peripheral blood. The CDR3 loop is CASSQRIVLESDTEAFF. The CDR3 DNA sequence: TGTGCCAGCAGCCAAAGGATCGTTCTAGAGAGTGACACTGAAGCTTTCTTT.